Presented here are 2 T cell receptor beta chains from one specimen sequenced in a study of cytomegalovirus exposure and HLA in healthy donors. The PCR had 60 Vbeta and 13 Jbeta primers. Libraries were prepared by immunoSEQ multiplex PCR; TCRdb keeps only in-frame clonotypes and omits some of them. The sample carries 99,000 or so clones, approximately 79% recorded once. Material for sequencing was PBMCs. The receptors originated from a man aged 30 to 45 in good health and CMV-seropositive.

This clone has more than one count but fewer than ten. The chain couples TRBV15 to TRBJ1-1, with 7 bases matching TRBD1. This CDR3 region has 17 residues. Germline CDR1 and CDR2: LNHNV and YYDKDF (reference sequence). The junction had 12 bases not matched to a gene; V was cut back by 1 base and J by 4 bases. CDR3 sequence reads: CATSRGQRGRRGTEAFF. The CDR3 DNA reads TGTGCCACCAGCAGAGGGCAGAGGGGGCGACGTGGCACTGAAGCTTTCTTT.

This clone was seen a few times. V is TRBV6-5 and J is TRBJ2-1, with D unresolved. Germline loops: CDR1 MNHEY, CDR2 SVGAGI. The CDR3 is 15 residues long. Trimming left V 0 bases short and J 5 bases short, with 11 bases between. For the CDR3, the DNA is TGTGCCAGCAGTTACTCTCGGATTGGAGACAATGAGCAGTTCTTC. It is translated as CASSYSRIGDNEQFF.